Listed here is a single T cell receptor (beta chain). The antigen remains unidentified. This sample was included in a study of tumor-infiltrating lymphocytes in localized non-small cell lung cancer. The study's findings and limits: No link was found between tumor T-cell fraction and recurrence-free survival.

Germline V gene sequence: CDR1 LGHNA, CDR2 YNFKEQ. The junction had 5 bases not matched to a gene; V was cut back by 3 bases and J by 0 bases. The CDR3 totals 16 residues. Using immunoSEQ multiplex PCR, the repertoire was profiled, and TCRdb retains in-frame clones only, with some absent. The repertoire consists of about 15,000 clones, with over 75% occurring once and the leading ten covering about 6.4%. The sequenced sample was lung tumor tissue. The chain joins TRBV4-2 to TRBJ2-1; 7 positions agree with TRBD2. The clonotype originates from a human donor with non-small cell lung cancer. The CDR3 DNA is TGTGCCAGCAGCCAGGGAGGGGTTCGCTCCTACAATGAGCAGTTCTTC. Protein sequence: CASSQGGVRSYNEQFF.